This T cell receptor beta chain is drawn from a study of T cell repertoires in cytomegalovirus infection. This clonotype came up once. Its antigen remains unknown. Trimming shortened V by 7 bases and J by 4 bases, and 16 bases separated the two germline ends. CDR3 length: 14 residues. TCRdb analysed the reads with MiXCR anew, one entry per CDR3 protein. Of approximately 770,000 distinct CDR3 sequences listed, about 27% are singletons. Study-wide findings and caveats: HLA-C-restricted CMV clonotypes gave the most frequent clonotype in two of eight donors.

This clonotype was sampled from a human donor in good health (CMV status not recorded). Some clones in this sample may be carry-over from other donors' samples. The V and J genes are TRBV12-3 or TRBV12-4 and TRBJ1-1, with D maybe TRBD1 (5 bases). The sample consisted of cultured CD8+ T cells from PBMCs, taken from culture after CMV antigen stimulation. CDR3 sequence (DNA): TGTGCCAGCAAAAGCGGTAGGGACGGCACTGAAGCTTTCTTT. This translates into CASKSGRDGTEAFF.